The clone carrying this T cell receptor beta chain was found a few times. What it binds is unknown. This sample is part of a study of beta chain features in type 1 diabetes. Germline V gives CDR1 LNHNV, CDR2 YYDKDF (reference sequence). V was trimmed by 0 bases and J by 9 bases, leaving 9 bases between them. The CDR3 spans 13 residues. Expressed TCRB transcripts were sequenced, since all the RNA that had been isolated was reverse transcribed. Produced via immunoSEQ multiplex PCR; TCRdb's table is partial and in-frame only. The table has about 700,000 clones, 10% to 15% seen once. General observations from the study: Shortening that was moderate but significant affected the TCRB CDR3s of Type 1 diabetes patients in all four CD4+ subsets.

Specimen: naive CD4+ T cells from blood. The chain links TRBV15 to TRBJ1-5; D gene ambiguous. The clonotype was recovered from a man younger than 30 with type 1 diabetes. The CDR3 sequence is CATSRDRSWPQHF. CDR3 DNA sequence: TGTGCCACCAGCAGAGATCGAAGCTGGCCCCAGCATTTT.